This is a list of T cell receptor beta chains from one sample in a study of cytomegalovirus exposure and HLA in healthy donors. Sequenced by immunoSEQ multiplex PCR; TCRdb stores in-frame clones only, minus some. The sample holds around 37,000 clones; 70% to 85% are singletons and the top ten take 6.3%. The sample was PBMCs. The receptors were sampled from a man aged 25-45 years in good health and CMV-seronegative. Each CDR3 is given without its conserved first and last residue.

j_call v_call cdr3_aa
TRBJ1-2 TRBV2 ASSEQAGNYGYT
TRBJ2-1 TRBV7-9 ASSLGDRGQNEQF
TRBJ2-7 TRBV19 ASSPTGAPSYEQY
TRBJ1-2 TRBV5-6 ASSTPWGTGDYGYT
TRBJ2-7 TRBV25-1 ASRPTPGYEQY
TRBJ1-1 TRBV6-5 ASSPVGANTEAF
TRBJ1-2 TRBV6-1 ASGNSRDSYGYT
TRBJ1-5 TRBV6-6 ASSYWGGGSVQPQH
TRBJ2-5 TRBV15 ATSKTGEAQY
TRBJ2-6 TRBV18 ASSPMLGGGSSGANVLT
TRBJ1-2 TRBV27 ASRLGTGLGYT
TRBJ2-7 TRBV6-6 ASSYWGQGVFEQY
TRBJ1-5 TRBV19 ASTGQGNNQPQH
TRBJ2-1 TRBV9 ASSVDPSFNEQF
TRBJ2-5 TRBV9 ASSVAGLAGGWGETQY
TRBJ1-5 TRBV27 ASSLQGSNQPQH
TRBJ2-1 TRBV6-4 ASSERLVSEQF
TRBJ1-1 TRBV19 ASNGGENTEAF
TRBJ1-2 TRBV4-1 ASSQDLQGGYGYT
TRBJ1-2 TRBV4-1 ASSQDIRELVHGYT
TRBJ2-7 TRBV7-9 ASSKGGQGEARQY
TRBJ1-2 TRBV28 ASSLAQGGVYGYP
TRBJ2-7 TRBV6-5 ASSYSSNRAHEQY
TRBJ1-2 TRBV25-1 ASSDQGGTSGYT
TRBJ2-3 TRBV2 ASSRPLTGGGADTQY
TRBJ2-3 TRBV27 ASSYGSDTQY
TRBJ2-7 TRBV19 ASSIRGGSTDEQY
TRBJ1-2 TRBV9 ASSFRTGAHFDYGYT
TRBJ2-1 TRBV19 ASSPGEWLYNEQF
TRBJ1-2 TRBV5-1 ASSPPLGQGDGYT
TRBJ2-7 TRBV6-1 ASSEWQGADSVRY
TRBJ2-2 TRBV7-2 ASSSTTPTGELF
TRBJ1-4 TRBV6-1 ASSVRGSNFATNEKLF
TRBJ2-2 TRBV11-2 ASSLEVRDREAYYTGELF
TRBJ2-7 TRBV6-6 ASSYSTSGGRNEQY
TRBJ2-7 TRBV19 ASSTRGEYEQY
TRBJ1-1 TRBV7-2 ASSLLSGVGTEAF
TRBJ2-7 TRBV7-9 ASSRVPGSYEQY
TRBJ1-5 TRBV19 ASSPSDRANQPQH
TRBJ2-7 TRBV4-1 ASSQAGTSGDEQY
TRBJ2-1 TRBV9 ASSVEIGEQF
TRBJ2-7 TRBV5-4 ASSLAVWPSYEQY
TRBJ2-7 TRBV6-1 ASGTGPTYEQY
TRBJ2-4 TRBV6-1 ASSEALLAGGIQNIQY
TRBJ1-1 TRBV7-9 ASSSPTGEGTEAF
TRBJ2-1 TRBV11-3 ASSLDGAVRGKNEQF
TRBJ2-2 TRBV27 ASSLLGAGELF
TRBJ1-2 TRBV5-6 ASNRQGANYGYT
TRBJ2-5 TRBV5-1 ASSSVNPVETQY
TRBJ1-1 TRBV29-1 SVEVQGGLKTEAF
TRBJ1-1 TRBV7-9 ASSLARTANTEAF
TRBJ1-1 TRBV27 ASSSRDSNMNTEAF
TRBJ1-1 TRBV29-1 SVIRGVNTEAF
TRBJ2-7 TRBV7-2 ASSRDGSGGRREQY
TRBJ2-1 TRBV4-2 ASSQDGGQGAYNEQF
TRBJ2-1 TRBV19 ASTAGSLHEQF
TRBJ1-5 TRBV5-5 ASSWLGQGNQPQH
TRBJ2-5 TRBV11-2 ASSLGVGGATKTQY
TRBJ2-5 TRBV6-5 ASSYSSGTGGETQY